This T cell receptor (beta chain) originates from a study of CD8 T cells in Susac syndrome. CDR3 length: 14 amino acids. Germline assignment: CDR1 KGHSH and CDR2 LQKENI. Deletions cut 3 bases from V and 0 bases from J, with 9 bases between. Through negative isolation, CD4+ and CD8+ T cells were obtained, while TEMRA cells were enriched using FACS. The RNA input was about 0.45 to 1 ug, and it was reverse transcribed with random hexamers. Using its own MiXCR run on the immunoSEQ multiplex PCR reads, TCRdb lists one record per CDR3 protein. Among fewer than 250,000 distinct CDR3 sequences, approximately 94% were seen once, and the ten largest hold roughly 0.096%.

This clonotype was obtained from a human donor in good health. The chain recombines TRBV18 with TRBJ2-7; D may match TRBD1 or TRBD2 (5 bases each). Sequencing was carried out using CD4+ T cells from PBMCs. The CDR3 sequence is CASSPRDGSYEQYF. The CDR3 region has the DNA TGTGCCAGCTCACCCCGGGACGGCTCCTACGAGCAGTACTTC.